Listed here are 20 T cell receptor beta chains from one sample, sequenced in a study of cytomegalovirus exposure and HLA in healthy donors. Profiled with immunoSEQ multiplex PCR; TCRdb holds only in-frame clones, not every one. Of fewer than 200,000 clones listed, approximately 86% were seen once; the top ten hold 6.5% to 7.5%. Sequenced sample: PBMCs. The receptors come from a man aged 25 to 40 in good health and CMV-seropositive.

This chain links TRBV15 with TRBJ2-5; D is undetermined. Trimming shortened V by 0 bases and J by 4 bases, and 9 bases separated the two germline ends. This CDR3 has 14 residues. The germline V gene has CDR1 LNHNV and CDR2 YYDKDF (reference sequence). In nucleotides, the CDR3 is TGTGCCACCAGCAGAGATAGGGCCGTAGAGACCCAGTACTTC. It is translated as CATSRDRAVETQYF.

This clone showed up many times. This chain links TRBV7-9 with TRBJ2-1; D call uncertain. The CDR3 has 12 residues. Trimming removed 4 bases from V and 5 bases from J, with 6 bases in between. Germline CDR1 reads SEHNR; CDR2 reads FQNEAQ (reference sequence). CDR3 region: CASSSGHNEQFF. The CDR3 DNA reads TGTGCCAGCAGCTCGGGTCACAATGAGCAGTTCTTC. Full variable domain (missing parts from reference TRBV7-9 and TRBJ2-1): DTGVSQNPRHKITKRGQNVTFRCDPISEHNRLYWYRQTLGQGPEFLTYFQNEAQLEKSRLLSDRFSAERPKGSFSTLEIQRTEQGDSAMYLCASSSGHNEQFFGPGTRLTVL.

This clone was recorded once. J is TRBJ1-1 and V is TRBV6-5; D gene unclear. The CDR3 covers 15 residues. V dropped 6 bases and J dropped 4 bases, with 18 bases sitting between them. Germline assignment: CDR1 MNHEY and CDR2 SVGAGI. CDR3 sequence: CASSRRGKRGTEAFF. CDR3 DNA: TGTGCCAGCAGCAGAAGAGGAAAACGGGGCACTGAAGCTTTCTTT.

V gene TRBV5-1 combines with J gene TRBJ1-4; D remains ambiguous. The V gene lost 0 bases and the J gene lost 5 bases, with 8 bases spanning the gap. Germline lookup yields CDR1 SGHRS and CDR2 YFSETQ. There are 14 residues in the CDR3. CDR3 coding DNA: TGCGCCAGCAGCTTGGAGGGCCTGAATGAAAAACTGTTTTTT. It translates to CASSLEGLNEKLFF.

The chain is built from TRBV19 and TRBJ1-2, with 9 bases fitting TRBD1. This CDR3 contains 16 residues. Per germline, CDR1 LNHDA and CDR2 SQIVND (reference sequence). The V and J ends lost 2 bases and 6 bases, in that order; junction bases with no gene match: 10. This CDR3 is CASSIKKGNRGHGYTF. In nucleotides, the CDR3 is TGTGCCAGTAGTATAAAAAAGGGGAACAGGGGGCATGGCTACACCTTC.

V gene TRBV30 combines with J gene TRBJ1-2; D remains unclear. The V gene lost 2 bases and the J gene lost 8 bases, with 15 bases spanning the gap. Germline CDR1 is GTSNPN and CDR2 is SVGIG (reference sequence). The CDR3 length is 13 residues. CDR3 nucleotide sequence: TGTGCCTGGAGTATCACCTCCGAGGGCGGCTACACCTTC. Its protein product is CAWSITSEGGYTF.

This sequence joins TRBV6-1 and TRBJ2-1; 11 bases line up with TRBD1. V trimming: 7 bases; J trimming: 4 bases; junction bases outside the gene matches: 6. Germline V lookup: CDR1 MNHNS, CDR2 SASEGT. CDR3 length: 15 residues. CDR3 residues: CASTSRDRGYNEQFF. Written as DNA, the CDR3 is TGTGCCAGCACTAGCCGGGACAGGGGGTACAATGAGCAGTTCTTC.

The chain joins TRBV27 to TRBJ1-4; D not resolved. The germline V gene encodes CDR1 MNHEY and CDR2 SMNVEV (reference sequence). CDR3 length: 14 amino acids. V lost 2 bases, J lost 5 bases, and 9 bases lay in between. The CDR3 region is CASSLGSPNEKLFF. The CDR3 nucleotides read TGTGCCAGCAGTTTAGGATCACCAAATGAAAAACTGTTTTTT.

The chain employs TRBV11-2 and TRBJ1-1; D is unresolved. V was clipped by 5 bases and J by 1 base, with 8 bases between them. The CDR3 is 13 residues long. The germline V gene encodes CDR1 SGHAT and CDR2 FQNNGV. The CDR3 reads CASSPDPNTEAFF. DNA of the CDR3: TGTGCCAGCAGCCCCGACCCGAACACTGAAGCTTTCTTT.

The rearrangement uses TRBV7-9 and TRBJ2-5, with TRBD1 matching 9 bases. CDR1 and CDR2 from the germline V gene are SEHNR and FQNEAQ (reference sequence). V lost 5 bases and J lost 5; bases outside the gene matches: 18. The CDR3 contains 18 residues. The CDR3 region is CASSTLWTGEAPRETQYF. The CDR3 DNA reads TGTGCCAGCAGCACGTTATGGACAGGGGAGGCCCCTCGGGAGACCCAGTACTTC. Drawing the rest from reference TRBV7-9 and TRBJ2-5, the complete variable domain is DTGVSQNPRHKITKRGQNVTFRCDPISEHNRLYWYRQTLGQGPEFLTYFQNEAQLEKSRLLSDRFSAERPKGSFSTLEIQRTEQGDSAMYLCASSTLWTGEAPRETQYFGPGTRLLVL.

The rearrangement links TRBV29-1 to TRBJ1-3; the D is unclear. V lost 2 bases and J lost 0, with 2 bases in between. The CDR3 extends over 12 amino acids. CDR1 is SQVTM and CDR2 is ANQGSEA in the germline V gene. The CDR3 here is CSVESSGNTIYF. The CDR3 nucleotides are TGCAGCGTTGAAAGCTCTGGAAACACCATATATTTT. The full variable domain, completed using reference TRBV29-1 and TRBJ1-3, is SAVISQKPSRDICQRGTSLTIQCQVDSQVTMMFWYRQQPGQSLTLIATANQGSEATYESGFVIDKFPISRPNLTFSTLTVSNMSPEDSSIYLCSVESSGNTIYFGEGSWLTVV.

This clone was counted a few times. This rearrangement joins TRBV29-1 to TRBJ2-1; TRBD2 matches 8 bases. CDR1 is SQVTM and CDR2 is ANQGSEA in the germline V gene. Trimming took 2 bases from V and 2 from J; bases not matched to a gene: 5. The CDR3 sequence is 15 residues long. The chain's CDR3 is CSVEPEGLAYNEQFF. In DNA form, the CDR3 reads TGCAGCGTTGAACCCGAGGGACTAGCCTACAATGAGCAGTTCTTC.

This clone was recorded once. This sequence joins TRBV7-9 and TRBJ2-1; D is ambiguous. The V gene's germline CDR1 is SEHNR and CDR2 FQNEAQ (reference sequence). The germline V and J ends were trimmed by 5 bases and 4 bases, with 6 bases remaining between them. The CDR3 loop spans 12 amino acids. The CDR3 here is CASSPAYNEQFF. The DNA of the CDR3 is TGTGCCAGCAGCCCCGCGTACAATGAGCAGTTCTTC.

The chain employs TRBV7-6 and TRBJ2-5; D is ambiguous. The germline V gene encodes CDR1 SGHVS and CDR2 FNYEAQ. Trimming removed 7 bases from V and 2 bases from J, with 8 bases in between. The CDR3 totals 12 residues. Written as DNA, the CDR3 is TGTGCCAGCAAGTCCTCGCAAGAGACCCAGTACTTC. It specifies CASKSSQETQYF.

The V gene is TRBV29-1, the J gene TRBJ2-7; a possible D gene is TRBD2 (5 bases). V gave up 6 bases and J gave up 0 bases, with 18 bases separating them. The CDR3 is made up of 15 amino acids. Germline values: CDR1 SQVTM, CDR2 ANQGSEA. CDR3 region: CSVVFRELFSYEQYF. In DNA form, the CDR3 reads TGCAGCGTCGTCTTTAGGGAGCTGTTCTCCTACGAGCAGTACTTC.

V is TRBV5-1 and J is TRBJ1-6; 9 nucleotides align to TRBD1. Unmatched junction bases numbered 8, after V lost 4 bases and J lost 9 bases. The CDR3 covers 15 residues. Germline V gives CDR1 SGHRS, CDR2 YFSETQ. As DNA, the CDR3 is TGCGCCAGCAGCAACCCGGACAGGGGACGTTCACCCCTCCACTTT. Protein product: CASSNPDRGRSPLHF.

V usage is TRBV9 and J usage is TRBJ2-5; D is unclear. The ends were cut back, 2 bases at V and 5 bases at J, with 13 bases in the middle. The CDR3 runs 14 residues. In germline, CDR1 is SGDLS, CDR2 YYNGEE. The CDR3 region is CASSVQPQSETQYF. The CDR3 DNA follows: TGTGCCAGCAGCGTTCAGCCCCAGAGCGAGACCCAGTACTTC. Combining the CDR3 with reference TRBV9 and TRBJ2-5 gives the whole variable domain DSGVTQTPKHLITATGQRVTLRCSPRSGDLSVYWYQQSLDQGLQFLIQYYNGEERAKGNILERFSAQQFPDLHSELNLSSLELGDSALYFCASSVQPQSETQYFGPGTRLLVL.

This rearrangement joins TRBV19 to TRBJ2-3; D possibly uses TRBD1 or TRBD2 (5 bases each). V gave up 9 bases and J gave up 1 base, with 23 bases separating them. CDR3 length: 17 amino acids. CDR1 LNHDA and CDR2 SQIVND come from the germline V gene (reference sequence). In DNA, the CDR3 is TGTGCCAGCCGAAGTAAGGGGAGCTGGACTGGCACAGATACGCAGTATTTT. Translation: CASRSKGSWTGTDTQYF.

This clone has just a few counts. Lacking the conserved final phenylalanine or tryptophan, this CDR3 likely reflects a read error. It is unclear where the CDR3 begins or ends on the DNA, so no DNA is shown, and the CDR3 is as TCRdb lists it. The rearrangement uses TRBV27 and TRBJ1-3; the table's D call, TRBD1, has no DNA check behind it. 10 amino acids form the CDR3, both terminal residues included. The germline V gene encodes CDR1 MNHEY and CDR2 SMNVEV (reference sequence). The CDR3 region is CASSYRPPGH.

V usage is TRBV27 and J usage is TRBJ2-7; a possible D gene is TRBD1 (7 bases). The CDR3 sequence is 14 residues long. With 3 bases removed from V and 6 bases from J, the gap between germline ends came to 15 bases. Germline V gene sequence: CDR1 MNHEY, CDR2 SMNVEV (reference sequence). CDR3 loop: CASSFGQGGSEQYF. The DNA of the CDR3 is TGTGCCAGCAGTTTTGGTCAGGGGGGTTCCGAGCAGTACTTC.